The rows below give T cell receptor beta chains drawn from one sample of a study of graft-versus-host responses after intestinal transplantation. Method: immunoSEQ multiplex PCR; TCRdb's copy keeps in-frame clones and lacks some. The table records around 5,200 clones, 69% of them present only once. Material: ileum tissue, obtained roughly 290 days after intestinal transplant. All receptors come from a human patient who received an intestinal transplant, so some T cells may come from the graft donor. The CDR3 runs from the conserved cysteine through the conserved F or W.

j_gene | v_gene | CDR3aa
TRBJ2-7 | TRBV19 | CASSPGTGGFEQYF
TRBJ1-3 | TRBV7-2 | CASSPGPSGNTIYF
TRBJ2-1 | TRBV6-1 | CASRPDYQSEQFF
TRBJ2-7 | TRBV30 | CAWSRYEQYF
TRBJ2-7 | TRBV30 | CAWKAGEGYEQYF
TRBJ2-4 | TRBV6-5 | CASSPPGQLKNIQYF
TRBJ2-2 | TRBV9 | CASNLREEVPAGELFF
TRBJ2-1 | TRBV4-3 | CASSQGLAGGNEQFF
TRBJ2-2 | TRBV14 | CASRPDRGRHTGELFF
TRBJ1-4 | TRBV2 | CASRQGANEKLFF
TRBJ2-1 | TRBV11-1 | CASSLVWGEQFF
TRBJ1-2 | TRBV6-4 | CASSPSGFNYGYTF
TRBJ1-2 | TRBV4-1 | CASSQDRTSNYGYTF
TRBJ2-3 | TRBV5-6 | CASSELDGFSTDTQYF
TRBJ2-1 | TRBV5-4 | CASSVPGLAGGREQFF
TRBJ2-2 | TRBV7-2 | CASSLGPGGGELFF
TRBJ2-1 | TRBV27 | CASSPVTGGNEQFF
TRBJ2-3 | TRBV4-3 | CASSQVTRTSEADTQYF
TRBJ2-1 | TRBV27 | CASSPLRGTSGSGNEQFF
TRBJ2-5 | TRBV28 | CASSLFSIQETQYF
TRBJ2-7 | TRBV18 | CASSPPTGNYEQYF
TRBJ2-7 | TRBV28 | CASSFPRDLPYEQYF
TRBJ2-3 | TRBV6-4 | CASSASGSTDTQYF
TRBJ2-7 | TRBV7-2 | CASSLDGGSPYEQYF
TRBJ2-1 | TRBV2 | CASRASGSSYNEQFF
TRBJ2-1 | TRBV28 | CASSLRGDEQFF
TRBJ2-7 | TRBV5-1 | CASSVIAGGAYEQYF
TRBJ2-2 | TRBV6-4 | CASSDSTTGELFF
TRBJ2-1 | TRBV9 | CASSVGTSGHNEQFF
NA | TRBV5-4 | CASRAGLTSYEQYF
TRBJ2-3 | TRBV4-1 | CASSQESGGTDTQYF
TRBJ1-1 | TRBV5-4 | CASSPGGVRAFF
TRBJ2-4 | TRBV7-9 | CASSLVTIQYF
TRBJ2-4 | TRBV5-6 | CASSSEKNIQYF
TRBJ2-2 | TRBV18 | CATSRTVPNTGELFF
TRBJ2-2 | TRBV7-3 | CASSLGQGNTGELFF
TRBJ2-1 | TRBV7-6 | CASSSPGTLNEQFF
TRBJ2-6 | TRBV4-3 | CASSRLLTGLSSGANVLTF
TRBJ2-1 | TRBV6-5 | CASSPGTGRDNEQFF
TRBJ2-7 | TRBV11-3 | CASSFRAASYEQYF